The clone carrying this TCR beta chain was picked up a small number of times. The antigen is unknown. Sequencing used immunoSEQ multiplex PCR; TCRdb keeps in-frame clones, though not all of them. Of 150,000 or so clones in the sample, 70% to 85% were seen once. The sample comes from a study of cytotoxic CD8 clonotypes in ibrutinib-treated CLL. Study context: Response sampling came at median roughly 12 months of treatment, ranging about 6 to 40 months. Each sample contained, on average, approximately 230,000 productive templates and 75,000 to 95,000 productive rearrangements.

With 2 bases clipped from V and 11 bases from J, the junction kept 3 bases outside the gene matches. CDR3 length: 12 amino acids. Germline V gene lookup returns CDR1 MNHEY and CDR2 SVGAGI. Study conclusions and caveats: The study found public clonotypes uncommon, contracting or stable on treatment. Baseline values of clonality outstripped age-matched healthy donors and followed circulating CD8+ T-cell counts.

The receptor was isolated from a human donor with chronic lymphocytic leukemia. The sequencing used PBMCs, collected after 12 months of ibrutinib treatment. The genes are TRBV6-5 and TRBJ1-1, with TRBD1 matching over 9 bases. The CDR3 DNA follows: TGTGCCAGCAGTTACGACAGGGGGGCGGCTTTCTTT. Translating gives CASSYDRGAAFF.